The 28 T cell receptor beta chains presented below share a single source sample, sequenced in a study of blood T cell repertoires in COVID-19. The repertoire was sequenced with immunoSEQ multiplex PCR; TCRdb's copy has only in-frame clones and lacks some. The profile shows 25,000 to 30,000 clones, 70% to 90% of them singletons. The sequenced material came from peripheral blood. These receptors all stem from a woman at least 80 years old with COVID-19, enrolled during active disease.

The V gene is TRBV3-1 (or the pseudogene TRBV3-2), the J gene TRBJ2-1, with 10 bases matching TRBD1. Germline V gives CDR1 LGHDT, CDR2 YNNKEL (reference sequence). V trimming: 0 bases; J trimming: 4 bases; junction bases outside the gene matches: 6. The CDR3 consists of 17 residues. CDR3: CASSQDRGTGVYNEQFF. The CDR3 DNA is TGTGCCAGCAGCCAAGATAGAGGGACAGGGGTTTACAATGAGCAGTTCTTC.

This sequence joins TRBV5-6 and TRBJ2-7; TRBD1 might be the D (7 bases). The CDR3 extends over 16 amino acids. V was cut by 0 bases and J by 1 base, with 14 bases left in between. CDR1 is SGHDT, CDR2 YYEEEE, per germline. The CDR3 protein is CASSLVSGGFSYEQYF. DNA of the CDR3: TGTGCCAGCAGCTTGGTTTCAGGGGGGTTTTCCTACGAGCAGTACTTC.

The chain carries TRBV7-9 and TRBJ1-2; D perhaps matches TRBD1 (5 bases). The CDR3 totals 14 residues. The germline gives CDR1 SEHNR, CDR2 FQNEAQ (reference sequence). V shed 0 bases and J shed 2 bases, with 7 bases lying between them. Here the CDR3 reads CASSLARGNYGYTF. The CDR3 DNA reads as TGTGCCAGCAGCTTAGCGCGGGGGAACTATGGCTACACCTTC. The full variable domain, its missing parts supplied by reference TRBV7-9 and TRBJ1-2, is DTGVSQNPRHKITKRGQNVTFRCDPISEHNRLYWYRQTLGQGPEFLTYFQNEAQLEKSRLLSDRFSAERPKGSFSTLEIQRTEQGDSAMYLCASSLARGNYGYTFGSGTRLTVV.

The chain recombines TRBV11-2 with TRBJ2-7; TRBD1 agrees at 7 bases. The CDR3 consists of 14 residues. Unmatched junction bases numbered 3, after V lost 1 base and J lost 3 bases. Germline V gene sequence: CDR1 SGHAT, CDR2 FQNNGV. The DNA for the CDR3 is TGTGCCAGCAGCTTAGGGCAGGGGGTCTACGAGCAGTACTTC. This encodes CASSLGQGVYEQYF. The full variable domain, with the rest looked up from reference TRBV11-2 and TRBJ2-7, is EAGVAQSPRYKIIEKRQSVAFWCNPISGHATLYWYQQILGQGPKLLIQFQNNGVVDDSQLPKDRFSAERLKGVDSTLKIQPAKLEDSAVYLCASSLGQGVYEQYFGPGTRLTVT.

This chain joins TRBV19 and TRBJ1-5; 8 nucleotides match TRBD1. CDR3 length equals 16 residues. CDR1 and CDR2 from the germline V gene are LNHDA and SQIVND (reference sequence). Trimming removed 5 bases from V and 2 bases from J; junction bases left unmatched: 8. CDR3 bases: TGTGCCAGTAGTCGGACAGGGCTTCATGGCAATCAGCCCCAGCATTTT. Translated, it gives CASSRTGLHGNQPQHF.

CDR3 DNA sequence: TGTGCCAGCAGATCGACAGGGGCTAGCAATCAGCCCCAGCATTTT. This gives the protein CASRSTGASNQPQHF. The rearrangement uses TRBV6-5 and TRBJ1-5, with 8 positions matching TRBD1. Germline CDR1 and CDR2: MNHEY and SVGAGI. This CDR3 region has 15 residues. After removal of 6 bases from V and 0 bases from J, the junction contained 4 bases not matched to a gene.

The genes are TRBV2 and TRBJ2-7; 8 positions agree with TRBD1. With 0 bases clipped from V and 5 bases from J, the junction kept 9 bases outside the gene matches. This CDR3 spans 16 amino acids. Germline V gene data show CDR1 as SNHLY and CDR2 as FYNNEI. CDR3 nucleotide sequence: TGTGCCAGCAGTGAAGCGGGGTTGAGACAGGGGCACGAGCAGTACTTC. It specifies CASSEAGLRQGHEQYF.

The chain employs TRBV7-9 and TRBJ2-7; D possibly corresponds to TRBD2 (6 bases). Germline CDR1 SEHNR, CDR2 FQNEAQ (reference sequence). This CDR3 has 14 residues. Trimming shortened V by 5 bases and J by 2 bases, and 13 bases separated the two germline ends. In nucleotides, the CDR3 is TGTGCCAGCAGCCTACTGCGGGGCCCCTACGAGCAGTACTTC. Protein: CASSLLRGPYEQYF.

CDR3 nucleotides: TGTGCCAGCAGCCAATCGGGACAGCAGGCTAACTATGGCTACACCTTC. Encoded protein: CASSQSGQQANYGYTF. This chain links TRBV14 with TRBJ1-2, with TRBD1 identical over 7 bases. The CDR3 covers 16 residues. V shed 2 bases, J shed 0 bases, and the junction held 6 bases outside the gene matches. Germline lookup yields CDR1 SGHDN and CDR2 FVKESK.

The CDR3: CATEDRGSDQPQHF. Here the CDR3 DNA reads TGTGCCACCGAGGACAGGGGCAGCGACCAGCCCCAGCATTTT. The genes are TRBV21-1 and TRBJ1-5; TRBD1 reflects the table's D call only, with no check against the DNA. TRBV21-1 is described as a pseudogene. The length of the CDR3 is 14 residues.

The CDR3: CASSWTGGATNYGYTF. The CDR3 DNA reads as TGCGCCAGCAGCTGGACCGGCGGGGCTACTAACTATGGCTACACCTTC. This sequence joins TRBV5-1 and TRBJ1-2, with D possibly TRBD1 on 5 matching bases. Between the trimmed V and J ends, which lost 3 bases and 0 bases, there was a span of 15 bases. This CDR3 spans 16 amino acids. Germline CDR1 and CDR2: SGHRS and YFSETQ.

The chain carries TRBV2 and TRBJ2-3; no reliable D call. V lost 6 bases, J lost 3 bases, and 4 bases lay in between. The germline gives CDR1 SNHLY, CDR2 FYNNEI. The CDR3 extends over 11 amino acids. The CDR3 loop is CASRRTDTQYF. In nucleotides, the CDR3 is TGTGCCAGCAGGCGGACAGATACGCAGTATTTT.

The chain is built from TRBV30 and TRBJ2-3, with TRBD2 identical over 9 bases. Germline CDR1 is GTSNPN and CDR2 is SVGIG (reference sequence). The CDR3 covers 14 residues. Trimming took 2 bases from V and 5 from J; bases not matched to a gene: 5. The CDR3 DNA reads TGTGCCTGGAGTCCGAGACTAGCGGTAGATACGCAGTATTTT. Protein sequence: CAWSPRLAVDTQYF.

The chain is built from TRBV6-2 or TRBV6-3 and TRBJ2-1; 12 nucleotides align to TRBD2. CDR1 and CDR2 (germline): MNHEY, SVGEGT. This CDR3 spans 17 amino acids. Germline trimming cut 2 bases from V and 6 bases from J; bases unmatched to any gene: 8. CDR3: CASSYPPLAGGRNEQFF. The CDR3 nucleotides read TGTGCCAGCAGTTACCCCCCCCTAGCGGGGGGGCGCAATGAGCAGTTCTTC.

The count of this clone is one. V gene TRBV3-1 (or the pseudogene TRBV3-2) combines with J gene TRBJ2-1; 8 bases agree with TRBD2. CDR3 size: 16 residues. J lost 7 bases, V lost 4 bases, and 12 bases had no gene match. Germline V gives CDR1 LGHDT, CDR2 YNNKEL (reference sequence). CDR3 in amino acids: CASSPSGERGKNEQFF. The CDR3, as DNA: TGTGCCAGCAGCCCCTCGGGCGAGCGGGGGAAGAATGAGCAGTTCTTC.

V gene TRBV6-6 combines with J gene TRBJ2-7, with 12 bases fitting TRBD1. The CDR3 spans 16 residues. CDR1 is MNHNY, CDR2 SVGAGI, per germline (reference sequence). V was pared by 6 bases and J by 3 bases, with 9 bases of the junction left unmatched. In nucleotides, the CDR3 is TGTGCCAGCAGACGATCCGGGACAGGGGGCTTCTACGAGCAGTACTTC. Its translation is CASRRSGTGGFYEQYF.

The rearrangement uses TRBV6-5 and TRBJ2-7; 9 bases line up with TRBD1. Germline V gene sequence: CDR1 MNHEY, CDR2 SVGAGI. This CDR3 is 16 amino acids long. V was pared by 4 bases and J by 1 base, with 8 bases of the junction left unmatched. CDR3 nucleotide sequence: TGTGCCAGCAGTTTCATCCCGGGACAGGGATCCTACGAGCAGTACTTC. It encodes CASSFIPGQGSYEQYF.

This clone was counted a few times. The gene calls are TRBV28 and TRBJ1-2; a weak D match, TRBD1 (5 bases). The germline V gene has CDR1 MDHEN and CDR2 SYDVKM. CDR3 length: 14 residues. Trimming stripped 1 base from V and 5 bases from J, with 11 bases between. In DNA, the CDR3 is TGTGCCAGCAGTTTATCCAGGGTGGAATATGGCTACACCTTC. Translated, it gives CASSLSRVEYGYTF.

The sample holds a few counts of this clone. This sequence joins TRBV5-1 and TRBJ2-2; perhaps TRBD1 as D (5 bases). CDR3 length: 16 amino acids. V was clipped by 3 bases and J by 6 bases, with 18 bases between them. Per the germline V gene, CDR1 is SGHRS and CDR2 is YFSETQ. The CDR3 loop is CASSSGRDWLAGELFF. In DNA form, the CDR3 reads TGCGCCAGCAGCTCTGGCAGGGATTGGCTTGCCGGGGAGCTGTTTTTT.

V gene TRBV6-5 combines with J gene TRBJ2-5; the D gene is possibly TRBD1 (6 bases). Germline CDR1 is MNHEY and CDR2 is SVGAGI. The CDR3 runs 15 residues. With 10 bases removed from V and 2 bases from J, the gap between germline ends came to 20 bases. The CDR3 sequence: CATGKLQGTQETQYF. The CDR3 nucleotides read TGTGCCACGGGAAAATTACAGGGAACTCAAGAGACCCAGTACTTC.

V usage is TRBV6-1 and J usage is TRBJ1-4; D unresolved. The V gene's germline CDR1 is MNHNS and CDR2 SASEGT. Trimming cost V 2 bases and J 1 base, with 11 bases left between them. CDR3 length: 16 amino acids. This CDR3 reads CASSETSLGTNEKLFF. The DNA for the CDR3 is TGTGCCAGCAGTGAAACCTCCCTCGGAACTAATGAAAAACTGTTTTTT.

The CDR3 region has the DNA TGTGCCAGCAGCCCTTGGGACAGGTCGCCGGTAGCTTTCTTT. Translation gives CASSPWDRSPVAFF. The chain links TRBV5-5 to TRBJ1-1, with 8 positions matching TRBD1. The CDR3 has 14 amino acids. Germline V lookup: CDR1 SGHKS, CDR2 YYEKEE (reference sequence). Trimming cost V 4 bases and J 10 bases; bases outside gene matches: 12. The whole variable domain, filled in from reference TRBV5-5 and TRBJ1-1, reads DAGVTQSPTHLIKTRGQQVTLRCSPISGHKSVSWYQQVLGQGPQFIFQYYEKEERGRGNFPDRFSARQFPNYSSELNVNALLLGDSALYLCASSPWDRSPVAFFGQGTRLTVV.

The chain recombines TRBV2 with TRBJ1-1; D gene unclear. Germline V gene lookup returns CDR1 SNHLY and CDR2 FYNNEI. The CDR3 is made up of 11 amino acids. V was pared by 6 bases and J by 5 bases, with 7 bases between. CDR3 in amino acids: CASSRFTEAFF. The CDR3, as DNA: TGTGCCAGCAGCAGATTTACTGAAGCTTTCTTT.

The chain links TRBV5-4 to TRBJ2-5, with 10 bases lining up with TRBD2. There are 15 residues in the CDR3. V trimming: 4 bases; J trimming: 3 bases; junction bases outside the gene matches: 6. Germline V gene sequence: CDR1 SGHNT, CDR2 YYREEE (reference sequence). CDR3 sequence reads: CASSPIAGGEETQYF. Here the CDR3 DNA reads TGTGCCAGCAGCCCGATAGCGGGGGGAGAAGAGACCCAGTACTTC.

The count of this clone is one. CDR3 amino acids: CSVEDKYRGDEQFF. In DNA, the CDR3 is TGCAGCGTTGAAGATAAGTACAGGGGGGATGAGCAGTTCTTC. The chain recombines TRBV29-1 with TRBJ2-1, with 8 bases matching TRBD1. This CDR3 has 14 amino acids. J lost 8 bases, V lost 0 bases, and 6 bases had no gene match. Germline values: CDR1 SQVTM, CDR2 ANQGSEA.

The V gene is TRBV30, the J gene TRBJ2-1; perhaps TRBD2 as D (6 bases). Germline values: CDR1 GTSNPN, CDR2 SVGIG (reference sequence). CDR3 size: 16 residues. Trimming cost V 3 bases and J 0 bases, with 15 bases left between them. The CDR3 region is CAWSARDVYSYNEQFF. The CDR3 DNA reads TGTGCCTGGAGCGCGCGGGACGTATACTCCTACAATGAGCAGTTCTTC. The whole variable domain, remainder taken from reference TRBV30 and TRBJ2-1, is SQTIHQWPATLVQPVGSPLSLECTVEGTSNPNLYWYRQAAGRGLQLLFYSVGIGQISSEVPQNLSASRPQDRQFILSSKKLLLSDSGFYLCAWSARDVYSYNEQFFGPGTRLTVL.

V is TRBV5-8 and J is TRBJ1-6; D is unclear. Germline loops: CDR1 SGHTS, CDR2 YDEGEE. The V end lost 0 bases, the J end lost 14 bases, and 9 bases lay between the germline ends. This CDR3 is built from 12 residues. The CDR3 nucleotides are TGTGCCAGCAGCTTGGCTCCACTCACCCTCCACTTT. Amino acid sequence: CASSLAPLTLHF.

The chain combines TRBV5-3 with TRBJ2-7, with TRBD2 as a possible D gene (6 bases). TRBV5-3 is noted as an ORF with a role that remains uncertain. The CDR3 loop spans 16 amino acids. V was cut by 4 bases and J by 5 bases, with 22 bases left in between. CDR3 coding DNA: TGTGCCAGAAGCCCCCGTTATCTGCGGAGGGGCCACGAGCAGTACTTC. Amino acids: CARSPRYLRRGHEQYF.